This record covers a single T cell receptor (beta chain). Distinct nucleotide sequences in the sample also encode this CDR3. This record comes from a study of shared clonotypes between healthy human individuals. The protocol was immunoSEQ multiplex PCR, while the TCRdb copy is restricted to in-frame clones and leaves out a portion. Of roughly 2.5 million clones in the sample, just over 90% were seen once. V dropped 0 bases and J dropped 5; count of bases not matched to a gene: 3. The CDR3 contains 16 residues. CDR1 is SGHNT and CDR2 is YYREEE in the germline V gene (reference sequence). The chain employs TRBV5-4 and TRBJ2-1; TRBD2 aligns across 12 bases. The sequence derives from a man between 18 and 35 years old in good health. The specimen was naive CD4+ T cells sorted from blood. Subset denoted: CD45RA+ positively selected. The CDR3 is CASSLGGLAGNNEQFF. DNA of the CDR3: TGTGCCAGCAGCTTGGGTGGACTAGCGGGGAACAATGAGCAGTTCTTC.